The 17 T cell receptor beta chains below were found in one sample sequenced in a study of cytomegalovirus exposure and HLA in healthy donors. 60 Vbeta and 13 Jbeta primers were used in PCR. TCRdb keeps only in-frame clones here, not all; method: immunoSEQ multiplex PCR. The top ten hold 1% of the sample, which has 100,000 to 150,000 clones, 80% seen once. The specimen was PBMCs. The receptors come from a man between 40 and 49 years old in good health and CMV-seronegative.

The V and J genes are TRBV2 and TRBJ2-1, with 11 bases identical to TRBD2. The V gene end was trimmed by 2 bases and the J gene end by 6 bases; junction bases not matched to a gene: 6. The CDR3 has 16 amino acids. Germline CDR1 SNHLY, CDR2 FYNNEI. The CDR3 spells CASSERSLAGGNEQFF. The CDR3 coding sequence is TGTGCCAGCAGTGAAAGGAGTCTAGCGGGGGGCAATGAGCAGTTCTTC. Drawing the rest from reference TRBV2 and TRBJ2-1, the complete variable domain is EPEVTQTPSHQVTQMGQEVILRCVPISNHLYFYWYRQILGQKVEFLVSFYNNEISEKSEIFDDQFSVERPDGSNFTLKIRSTKLEDSAMYFCASSERSLAGGNEQFFGPGTRLTVL.

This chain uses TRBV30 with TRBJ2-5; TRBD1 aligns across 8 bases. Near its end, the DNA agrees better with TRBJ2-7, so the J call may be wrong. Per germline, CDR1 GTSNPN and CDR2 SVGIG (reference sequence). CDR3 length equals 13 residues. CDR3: CAWRVQGGYEQYF. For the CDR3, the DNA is TGTGCCTGGAGGGTACAGGGGGGCTACGAGCAGTACTTC.

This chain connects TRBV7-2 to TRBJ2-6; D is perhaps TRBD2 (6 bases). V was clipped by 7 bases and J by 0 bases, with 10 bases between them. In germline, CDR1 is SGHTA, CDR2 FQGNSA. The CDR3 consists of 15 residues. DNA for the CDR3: TGTGCCAGCACCTTCGGGGGCTCTGGGGCCAACGTCCTGACTTTC. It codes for CASTFGGSGANVLTF.

The CDR3 is CAISEARGYSGYTF. The CDR3 DNA reads as TGTGCCATCAGTGAAGCCAGGGGATATAGTGGCTACACCTTC. The rearrangement links TRBV10-3 to TRBJ1-2, with TRBD1 as a possible D gene (6 bases). V lost 3 bases and J lost 7, with 15 bases in between. Germline loops: CDR1 ENHRY, CDR2 SYGVKD. The CDR3 loop spans 14 amino acids.

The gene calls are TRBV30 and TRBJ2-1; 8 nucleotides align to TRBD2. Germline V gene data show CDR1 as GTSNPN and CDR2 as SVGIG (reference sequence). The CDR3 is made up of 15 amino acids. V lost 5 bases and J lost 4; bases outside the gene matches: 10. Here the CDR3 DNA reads TGTGCCTGGGGTACTGGCGGGGGGTCGTACAATGAGCAGTTCTTC. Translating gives CAWGTGGGSYNEQFF.

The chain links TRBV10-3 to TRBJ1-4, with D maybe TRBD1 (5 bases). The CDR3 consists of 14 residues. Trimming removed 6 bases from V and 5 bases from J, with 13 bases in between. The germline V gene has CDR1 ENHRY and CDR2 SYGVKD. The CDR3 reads CAISRDSANEKLFF. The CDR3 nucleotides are TGTGCCATCAGCAGGGACTCAGCCAATGAAAAACTGTTTTTT.

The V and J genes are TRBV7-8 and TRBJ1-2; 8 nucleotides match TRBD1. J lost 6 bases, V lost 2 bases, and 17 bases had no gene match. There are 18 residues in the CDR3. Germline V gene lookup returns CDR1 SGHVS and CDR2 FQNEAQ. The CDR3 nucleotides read TGTGCCAGCAGCTTACCTGGACAGGGAGGTCTGAAGGTGGATGGCTACACCTTC. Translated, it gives CASSLPGQGGLKVDGYTF.

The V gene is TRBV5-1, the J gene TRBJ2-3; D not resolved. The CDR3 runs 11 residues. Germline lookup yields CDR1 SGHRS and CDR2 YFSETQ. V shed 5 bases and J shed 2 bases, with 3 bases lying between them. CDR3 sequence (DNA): TGCGCCAGCAGATACACAGATACGCAGTATTTT. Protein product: CASRYTDTQYF.

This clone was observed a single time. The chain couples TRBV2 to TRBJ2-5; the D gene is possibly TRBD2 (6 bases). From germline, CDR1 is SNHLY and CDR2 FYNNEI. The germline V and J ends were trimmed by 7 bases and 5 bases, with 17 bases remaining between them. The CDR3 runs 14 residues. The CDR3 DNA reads TGTGCCAGCACCATGATGGGGGGTGACGAGACCCAGTACTTC. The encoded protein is CASTMMGGDETQYF.

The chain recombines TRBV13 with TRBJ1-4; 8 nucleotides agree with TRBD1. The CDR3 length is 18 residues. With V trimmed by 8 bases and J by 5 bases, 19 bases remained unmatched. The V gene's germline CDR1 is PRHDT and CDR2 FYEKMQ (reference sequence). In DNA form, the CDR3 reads TGTGCCAGCCCCTATTTGGACCGTGTTACAGGGGGGAATGAAAAACTGTTTTTT. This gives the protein CASPYLDRVTGGNEKLFF.

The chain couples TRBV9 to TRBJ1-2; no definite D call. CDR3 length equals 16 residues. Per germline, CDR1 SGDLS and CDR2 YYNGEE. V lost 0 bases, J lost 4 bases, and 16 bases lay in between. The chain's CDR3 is CASSVESTSNIYGYTF. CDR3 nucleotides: TGTGCCAGCAGCGTAGAGTCGACATCCAATATCTATGGCTACACCTTC.

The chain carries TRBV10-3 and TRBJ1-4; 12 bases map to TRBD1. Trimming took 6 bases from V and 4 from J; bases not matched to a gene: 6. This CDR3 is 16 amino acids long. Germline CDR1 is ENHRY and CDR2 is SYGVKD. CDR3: CAISPGQGAGNEKLFF. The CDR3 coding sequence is TGTGCCATCAGCCCGGGACAGGGGGCGGGTAATGAAAAACTGTTTTTT.

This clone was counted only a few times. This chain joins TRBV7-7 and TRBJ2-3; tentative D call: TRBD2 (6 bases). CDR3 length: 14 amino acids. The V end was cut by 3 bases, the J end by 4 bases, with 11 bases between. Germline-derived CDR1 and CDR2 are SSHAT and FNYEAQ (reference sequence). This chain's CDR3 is CASSFGGGSDTQYF. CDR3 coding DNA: TGTGCCAGCAGCTTTGGGGGAGGTTCAGATACGCAGTATTTT. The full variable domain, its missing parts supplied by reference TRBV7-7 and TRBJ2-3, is GAGVSQSPRYKVTKRGQDVTLRCDPISSHATLYWYQQALGQGPEFLTYFNYEAQPDKSGLPSDRFSAERPEGSISTLTIQRTEQRDSAMYRCASSFGGGSDTQYFGPGTRLTVL.

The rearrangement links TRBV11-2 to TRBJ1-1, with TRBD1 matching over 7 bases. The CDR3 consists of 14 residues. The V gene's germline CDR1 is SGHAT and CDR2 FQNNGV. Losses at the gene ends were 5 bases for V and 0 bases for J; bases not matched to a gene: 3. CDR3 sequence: CASSARGMNTEAFF. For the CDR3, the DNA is TGTGCCAGCAGCGCCAGGGGGATGAACACTGAAGCTTTCTTT. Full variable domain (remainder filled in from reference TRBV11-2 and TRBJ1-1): EAGVAQSPRYKIIEKRQSVAFWCNPISGHATLYWYQQILGQGPKLLIQFQNNGVVDDSQLPKDRFSAERLKGVDSTLKIQPAKLEDSAVYLCASSARGMNTEAFFGQGTRLTVV.

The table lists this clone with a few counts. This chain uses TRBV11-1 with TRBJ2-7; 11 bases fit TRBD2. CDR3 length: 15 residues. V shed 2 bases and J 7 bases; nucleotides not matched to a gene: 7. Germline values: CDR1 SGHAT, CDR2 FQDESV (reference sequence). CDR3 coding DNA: TGTGCCAGCAGCTTACGGACTAGCGGGCGTGATGAGCAGTACTTC. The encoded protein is CASSLRTSGRDEQYF.

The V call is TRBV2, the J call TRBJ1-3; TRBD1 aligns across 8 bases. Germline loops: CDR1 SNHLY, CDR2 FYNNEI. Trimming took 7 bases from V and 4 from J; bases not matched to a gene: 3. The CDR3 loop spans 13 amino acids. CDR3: CASKDRAGNTIYF. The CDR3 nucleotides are TGTGCCAGCAAGGACAGGGCCGGAAACACCATATATTTT.

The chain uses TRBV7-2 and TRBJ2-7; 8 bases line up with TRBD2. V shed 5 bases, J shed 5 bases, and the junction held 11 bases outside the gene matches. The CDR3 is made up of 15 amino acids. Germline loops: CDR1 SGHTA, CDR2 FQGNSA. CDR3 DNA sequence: TGTGCCAGCAGCACCCAACCGGGACTAGTGGACGAGCAGTACTTC. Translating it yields CASSTQPGLVDEQYF.